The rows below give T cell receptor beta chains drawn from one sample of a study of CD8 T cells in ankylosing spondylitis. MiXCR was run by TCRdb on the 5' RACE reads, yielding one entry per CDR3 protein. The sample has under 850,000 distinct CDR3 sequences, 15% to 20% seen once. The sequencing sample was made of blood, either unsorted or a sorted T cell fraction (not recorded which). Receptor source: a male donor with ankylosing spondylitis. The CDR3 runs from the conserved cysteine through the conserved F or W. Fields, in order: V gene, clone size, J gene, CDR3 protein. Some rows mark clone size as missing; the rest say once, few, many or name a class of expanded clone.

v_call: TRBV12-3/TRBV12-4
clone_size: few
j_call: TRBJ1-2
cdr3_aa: CASSFGGASGYTF

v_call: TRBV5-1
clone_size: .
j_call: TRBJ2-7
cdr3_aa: CASSFGTGYLEQYF

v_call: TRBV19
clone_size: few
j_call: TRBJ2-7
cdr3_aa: CASSRGTPIGEQYF

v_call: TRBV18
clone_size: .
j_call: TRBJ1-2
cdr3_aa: CASSSGQDLLNYGYTF

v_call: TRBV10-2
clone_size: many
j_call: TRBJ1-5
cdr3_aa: CASSVSGGQQPQHF

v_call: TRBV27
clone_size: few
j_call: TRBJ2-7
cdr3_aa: CASSLVWGSTNEQYF

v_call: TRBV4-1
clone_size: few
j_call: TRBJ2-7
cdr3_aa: CASSQGAIITYEQYF

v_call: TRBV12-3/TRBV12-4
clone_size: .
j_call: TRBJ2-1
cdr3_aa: CASRQSNEQFF

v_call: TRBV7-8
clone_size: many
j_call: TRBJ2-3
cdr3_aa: CASSLASLAGATDTQYF

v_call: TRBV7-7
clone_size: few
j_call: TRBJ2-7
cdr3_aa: CASSPGQGVGEQYF

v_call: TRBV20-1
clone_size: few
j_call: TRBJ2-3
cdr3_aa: CSAGGPDSGGVDTQYF

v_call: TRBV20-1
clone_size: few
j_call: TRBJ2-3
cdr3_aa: CSARIPRVSPGDTQYF

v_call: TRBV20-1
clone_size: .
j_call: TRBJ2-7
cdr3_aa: CSARKGGDYEQYF

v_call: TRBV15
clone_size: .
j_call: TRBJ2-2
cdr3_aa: CATSRVRGPYTGELFF

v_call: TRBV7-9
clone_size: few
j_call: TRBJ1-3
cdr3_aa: CASSQEGGGGNTIYF

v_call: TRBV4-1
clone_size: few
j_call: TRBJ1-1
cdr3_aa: CASSQVAEGTEAFF

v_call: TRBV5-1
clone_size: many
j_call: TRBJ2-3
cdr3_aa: CASSSTSTDTQYF

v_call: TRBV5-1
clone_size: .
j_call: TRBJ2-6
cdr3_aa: CASSLAPPQTGFGANVLTF

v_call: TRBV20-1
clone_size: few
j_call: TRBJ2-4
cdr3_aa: CSASTSGGLGNIQYF